The rows below give T cell receptor beta chains drawn from one sample of a study of OX40 agonist ivuxolimab in advanced cancers. Method: immunoSEQ multiplex PCR; TCRdb's copy keeps in-frame clones and lacks some. Seen here are around 50,000 clones, approximately 77% observed once, and the top ten hold over 2%. This specimen was CD4+ or CD8+ T cells sorted from blood, taken in a trial of the OX40 agonist ivuxolimab. All receptors come from an adult with an advanced solid tumor such as melanoma, head and neck, liver or kidney cancer. Both conserved end residues are trimmed from each CDR3. D genes are given only for firm matches.

V gene: TRBV2
J gene: TRBJ2-5
D gene: TRBD2
CDR3 length: 12
CDR3 protein: ASSGREGQETQY

V gene: TRBV11-2
J gene: TRBJ1-1
D gene: -
CDR3 length: 11
CDR3 protein: AVSQGRNTEAF

V gene: TRBV7-9
J gene: TRBJ1-6
D gene: -
CDR3 length: 15
CDR3 protein: ASSLSVGLVYNSPLH

V gene: TRBV6-5
J gene: TRBJ1-3
D gene: -
CDR3 length: 11
CDR3 protein: ASSRAQGNTIY

V gene: TRBV20-1
J gene: TRBJ1-6
D gene: -
CDR3 length: 8
CDR3 protein: SARDFALH

V gene: TRBV30
J gene: TRBJ2-1
D gene: -
CDR3 length: 11
CDR3 protein: AWSVGIPNEQF

V gene: TRBV9
J gene: TRBJ2-2
D gene: -
CDR3 length: 13
CDR3 protein: ASSGDGRNTGELF

V gene: TRBV6-5
J gene: TRBJ2-7
D gene: -
CDR3 length: 10
CDR3 protein: ASSYGRSEQY

V gene: TRBV15
J gene: TRBJ2-7
D gene: -
CDR3 length: 10
CDR3 protein: ATSRDYYEQY

V gene: TRBV27
J gene: TRBJ2-7
D gene: TRBD1
CDR3 length: 13
CDR3 protein: ASSHYGTGDYEQY

V gene: TRBV10-3
J gene: TRBJ2-3
D gene: -
CDR3 length: 15
CDR3 protein: AISGLGQTSLTDTQY

V gene: TRBV6-6
J gene: TRBJ2-7
D gene: TRBD2
CDR3 length: 13
CDR3 protein: ASSYAGTSGYEQY

V gene: TRBV30
J gene: TRBJ1-1
D gene: TRBD1
CDR3 length: 12
CDR3 protein: AWRLQGFFELAF

V gene: TRBV6-5
J gene: TRBJ2-7
D gene: -
CDR3 length: 11
CDR3 protein: ASISTGSYEQY

V gene: TRBV19
J gene: TRBJ2-1
D gene: TRBD2
CDR3 length: 12
CDR3 protein: ASKQAGDRNEQF

V gene: TRBV6-1
J gene: TRBJ2-5
D gene: -
CDR3 length: 15
CDR3 protein: ASSEWREAHPGETQY

V gene: TRBV28
J gene: TRBJ1-2
D gene: -
CDR3 length: 12
CDR3 protein: ASSLLAGAYGYT

V gene: TRBV5-1
J gene: TRBJ2-3
D gene: TRBD2
CDR3 length: 15
CDR3 protein: ASSWGLAASSTDTQY

V gene: TRBV2
J gene: TRBJ1-3
D gene: -
CDR3 length: 12
CDR3 protein: ASSAPPAGNTIY

V gene: TRBV12-5
J gene: TRBJ1-2
D gene: TRBD1
CDR3 length: 15
CDR3 protein: ASGLVPGDRENYGYT

V gene: TRBV19
J gene: TRBJ2-5
D gene: -
CDR3 length: 11
CDR3 protein: ASSISSRETQY

V gene: TRBV19
J gene: TRBJ2-2
D gene: TRBD2
CDR3 length: 14
CDR3 protein: ASSPTSSPRAGELF

V gene: TRBV11-2
J gene: TRBJ2-4
D gene: -
CDR3 length: 12
CDR3 protein: ASSLVRGGHIQY

V gene: TRBV27
J gene: TRBJ1-2
D gene: -
CDR3 length: 11
CDR3 protein: ASSFDRGGGYT

V gene: TRBV28
J gene: TRBJ2-1
D gene: -
CDR3 length: 11
CDR3 protein: ASRAITDNEQF

V gene: TRBV5-1
J gene: TRBJ2-7
D gene: -
CDR3 length: 11
CDR3 protein: ASSWGTPDEQY

V gene: TRBV6-5
J gene: TRBJ1-2
D gene: TRBD1
CDR3 length: 12
CDR3 protein: ASSRQTGTYGYT

V gene: TRBV25-1
J gene: TRBJ1-1
D gene: TRBD1
CDR3 length: 14
CDR3 protein: ASSDRGQSSLTEAF

V gene: TRBV6-1
J gene: TRBJ2-7
D gene: -
CDR3 length: 10
CDR3 protein: ASSPLGDEQY

V gene: TRBV5-4
J gene: TRBJ2-7
D gene: TRBD1
CDR3 length: 16
CDR3 protein: ASSSLPWAGGAAYEQY

V gene: TRBV7-7
J gene: TRBJ2-3
D gene: TRBD2
CDR3 length: 12
CDR3 protein: ASSLGGRSDTQY

V gene: TRBV27
J gene: TRBJ1-2
D gene: TRBD1
CDR3 length: 14
CDR3 protein: ASSPRTGGANYGYT

V gene: TRBV7-9
J gene: TRBJ1-5
D gene: TRBD1
CDR3 length: 13
CDR3 protein: ASSSSTGGWEPQH

V gene: TRBV28
J gene: TRBJ1-2
D gene: -
CDR3 length: 12
CDR3 protein: ASSRNRGKWGYT

V gene: TRBV21-1
J gene: TRBJ2-3
D gene: -
CDR3 length: 13
CDR3 protein: ASSPRKVGSDTQY

V gene: TRBV7-2
J gene: TRBJ1-1
D gene: -
CDR3 length: 14
CDR3 protein: ASSPSVGLQTTEAF

V gene: TRBV27
J gene: TRBJ1-6
D gene: TRBD1
CDR3 length: 13
CDR3 protein: ASSLLTGVGSPLH

V gene: TRBV6-1
J gene: TRBJ2-7
D gene: -
CDR3 length: 14
CDR3 protein: ASSARDTPGVYEQY

V gene: TRBV18
J gene: TRBJ2-2
D gene: -
CDR3 length: 12
CDR3 protein: ASSPMENTGELF

V gene: TRBV4-2
J gene: TRBJ2-1
D gene: TRBD2
CDR3 length: 15
CDR3 protein: ASSRGLAGNSYNEQF